The rows below give T cell receptor beta chains drawn from one sample of a study of shared clonotypes between healthy human individuals. Clones were sequenced by immunoSEQ multiplex PCR, and TCRdb holds only the in-frame ones, with some missing. The sample has about 470,000 clones; about 76% are singletons. The sequencing input was PBMCs. The receptor set was obtained from a woman aged 40 to 50 in good health. Some clones in this sample may be carry-over from other donors' samples. The CDR3 runs from the conserved cysteine through the conserved F or W. The D gene is left open where the match is weak. Size is omitted from some rows. Given values are once, few, many or a class for expanded clones.

cdr3_length,v_call,d_call,clone_size,j_call,cdr3_aa,cdr3_nt
16,TRBV29-1,TRBD2,.,TRBJ2-1,CSVEGSGSISYNEQFF,TGCAGCGTTGAAGGAAGCGGGAGTATATCCTACAATGAGCAGTTCTTC
12,TRBV6-1,.,many,TRBJ1-5,CASNLGPQPQHF,TGTGCCAGCAATTTAGGGCCCCAGCCCCAGCATTTT
17,TRBV28,TRBD2,.,TRBJ2-1,CASSLRERRSGRAEQFF,TGTGCCAGCAGTTTGCGTGAGAGAAGGAGCGGGAGGGCAGAGCAGTTCTTC
16,TRBV5-1,TRBD2,.,TRBJ2-2,CASSFSTSHWPGELFF,TGCGCCAGCAGCTTCTCGACTAGCCACTGGCCCGGGGAGCTGTTTTTT
14,TRBV28,TRBD1,.,TRBJ1-1,CASSLGGDRSQAFF,TGTGCCAGCAGTTTAGGGGGGGACAGAAGCCAAGCTTTCTTT
15,TRBV5-1,TRBD1,.,TRBJ1-1,CASSPPDRENTEAFF,TGCGCCAGCAGCCCCCCGGACAGGGAGAACACTGAAGCTTTCTTT
12,TRBV30,.,.,TRBJ2-1,CAWTPDYNEQFF,TGTGCCTGGACTCCAGACTACAATGAGCAGTTCTTC
15,TRBV27,.,.,TRBJ1-4,CASSFGGFFREKLFF,TGTGCCAGCAGTTTTGGGGGGTTCTTCAGGGAAAAACTGTTTTTT
15,TRBV19,.,.,TRBJ2-6,CASSTLFSGANVLTF,TGTGCCAGTAGTACTCTCTTCTCTGGGGCCAACGTCCTGACTTTC
13,TRBV2,.,.,TRBJ2-7,CASSVQGPYEQYF,TGTGCCAGCAGTGTTCAGGGGCCCTACGAGCAGTACTTC
11,TRBV28,.,.,TRBJ2-7,CASSFRGGQYF,TGTGCCAGCAGTTTCAGGGGGGGGCAGTACTTC
15,TRBV27,TRBD1,.,TRBJ2-2,CASSTDRGDTGELFF,TGTGCCAGCAGTACGGACAGGGGGGACACCGGGGAGCTGTTTTTT
16,TRBV6-5,TRBD1,many,TRBJ1-4,CASSYSSGTGIEKLFF,TGTGCCAGCAGTTACTCGTCCGGGACAGGGATTGAAAAACTGTTTTTT
15,TRBV5-1,.,.,TRBJ1-3,CASSLGQSSGNTIYF,TGCGCCAGCAGCTTAGGACAGTCCTCTGGAAACACCATATATTTT
14,TRBV19,TRBD1,.,TRBJ1-4,CASSTTGVAEKLFF,TGTGCCAGTAGTACGACAGGGGTTGCTGAAAAACTGTTTTTT
14,TRBV7-2,TRBD2,.,TRBJ2-7,CASSEGLARYEQYF,TGTGCCAGCAGCGAGGGACTAGCGCGCTACGAGCAGTACTTC
14,TRBV4-3,TRBD2,.,TRBJ2-4,CASSQLGGKNIQYF,TGCGCCAGCAGCCAACTCGGGGGGAAAAACATTCAGTACTTC
17,TRBV2,TRBD1,many,TRBJ1-1,CASSDQGRGPGNTEAFF,TGTGCCAGCAGTGATCAGGGCAGGGGGCCTGGGAACACTGAAGCTTTCTTT
9,TRBV20-1,.,.,TRBJ1-1,CSVRTEAFF,TGCAGTGTTAGGACTGAAGCTTTCTTT
21,TRBV6-4,.,.,TRBJ1-5,CASSDSSRQDYPTFSNQPQHF,TGTGCCAGCAGTGACTCGAGCCGACAGGATTACCCCACGTTTAGCAATCAGCCCCAGCATTTT
14,TRBV7-2,.,.,TRBJ2-7,CASSLGGTSREQYF,TGTGCCAGCAGCTTAGGGGGGACTTCTCGCGAGCAGTACTTC
13,TRBV27,.,.,TRBJ2-1,CASSLGLDNEQFF,TGTGCCAGCAGTTTGGGACTTGACAATGAGCAGTTCTTC